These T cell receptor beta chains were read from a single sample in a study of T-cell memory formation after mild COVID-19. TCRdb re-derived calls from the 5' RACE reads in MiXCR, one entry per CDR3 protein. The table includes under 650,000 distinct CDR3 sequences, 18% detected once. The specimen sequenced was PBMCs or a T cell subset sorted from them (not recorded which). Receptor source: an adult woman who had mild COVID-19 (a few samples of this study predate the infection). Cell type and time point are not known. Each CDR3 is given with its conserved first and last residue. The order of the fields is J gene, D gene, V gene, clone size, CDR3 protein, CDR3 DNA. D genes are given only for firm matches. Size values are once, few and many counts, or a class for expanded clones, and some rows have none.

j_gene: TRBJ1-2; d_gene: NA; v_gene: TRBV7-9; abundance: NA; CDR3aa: CASSSIQGPGYTF; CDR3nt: TGTGCCAGCAGCTCTATTCAGGGGCCTGGCTACACCTTC
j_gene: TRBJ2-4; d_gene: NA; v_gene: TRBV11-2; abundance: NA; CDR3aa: CASSGRGIAKNIQYF; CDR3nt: TGTGCCAGCAGCGGGAGAGGTATAGCCAAAAACATTCAGTACTTC
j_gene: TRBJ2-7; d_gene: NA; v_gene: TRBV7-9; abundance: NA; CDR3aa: CASSSVSTGSYEQYF; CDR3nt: TGTGCCAGCAGCTCAGTCTCGACAGGATCCTACGAGCAGTACTTC
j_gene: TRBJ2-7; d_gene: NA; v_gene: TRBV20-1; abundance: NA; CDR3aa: CSAPLTRNGEQYF; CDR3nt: TGCAGTGCTCCGTTGACTAGAAACGGCGAGCAGTACTTC
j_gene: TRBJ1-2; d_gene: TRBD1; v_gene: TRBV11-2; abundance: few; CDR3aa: CASSLVRDRGTGYTF; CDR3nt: TGTGCCAGCAGCTTAGTGAGGGACAGGGGGACCGGCTACACCTTC
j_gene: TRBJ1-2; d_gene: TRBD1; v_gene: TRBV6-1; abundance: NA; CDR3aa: CASSPIPGTGKRSNYGYTF; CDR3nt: TGTGCCAGCAGCCCAATTCCCGGGACAGGGAAACGATCTAACTATGGCTACACCTTC
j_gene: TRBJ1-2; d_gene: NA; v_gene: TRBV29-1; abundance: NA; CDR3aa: CSDFSVSRGGYTF; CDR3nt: TGCAGCGACTTCTCAGTCTCCAGGGGCGGCTACACCTTC
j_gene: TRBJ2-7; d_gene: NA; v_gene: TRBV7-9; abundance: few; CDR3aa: CASSQKGPYEQYF; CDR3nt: TGTGCCAGCAGCCAGAAAGGCCCCTACGAGCAGTACTTC
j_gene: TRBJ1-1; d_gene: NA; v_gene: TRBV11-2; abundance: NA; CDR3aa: CASSSDTRRAEAFF; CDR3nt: TGTGCCAGCAGCTCCGACACCCGAAGAGCTGAAGCTTTCTTT
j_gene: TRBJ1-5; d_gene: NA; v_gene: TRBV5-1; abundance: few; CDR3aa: CASSLVGASNQPQHF; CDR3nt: TGCGCCAGCAGCTTGGTGGGGGCGAGCAATCAGCCCCAGCATTTT
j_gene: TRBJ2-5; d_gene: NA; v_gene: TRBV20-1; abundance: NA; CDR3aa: CSARPAFRGKGQETQYF; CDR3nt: TGCAGTGCTAGACCGGCCTTCAGGGGAAAGGGGCAAGAGACCCAGTACTTC
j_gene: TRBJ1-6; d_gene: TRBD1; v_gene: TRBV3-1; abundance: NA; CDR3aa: CASSPGTGTGPLHF; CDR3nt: TGTGCCAGCAGCCCCGGGACAGGGACCGGACCCCTCCACTTT
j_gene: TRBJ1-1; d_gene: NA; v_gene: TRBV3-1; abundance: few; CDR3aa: CASSPGSSLNTEAFF; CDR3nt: TGTGCCAGCAGCCCCGGGTCGTCCTTGAACACTGAAGCTTTCTTT
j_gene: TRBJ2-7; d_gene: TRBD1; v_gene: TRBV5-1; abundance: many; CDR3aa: CASSRDRATYEQYF; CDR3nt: TGCGCCAGCAGCCGGGACAGGGCCACCTACGAGCAGTACTTC
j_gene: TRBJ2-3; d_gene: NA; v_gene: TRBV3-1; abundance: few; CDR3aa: CASSQEPRTDTQYF; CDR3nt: TGTGCCAGCAGCCAAGAGCCACGCACAGATACGCAGTATTTT
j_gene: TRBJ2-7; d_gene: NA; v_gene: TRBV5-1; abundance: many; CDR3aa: CASSRTDSYEQYF; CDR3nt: TGTGCCAGCAGTCGGACAGACTCCTACGAGCAGTACTTC
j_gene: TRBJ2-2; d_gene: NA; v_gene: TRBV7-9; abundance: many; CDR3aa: CASSPRRTTNTGELFF; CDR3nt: TGTGCCAGCAGCCCCAGACGGACAACAAACACCGGGGAGCTGTTTTTT
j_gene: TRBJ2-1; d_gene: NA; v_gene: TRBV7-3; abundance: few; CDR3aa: CASSLVGFTDNEQFF; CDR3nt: TGTGCCAGCAGCTTAGTGGGCTTTACCGACAATGAGCAGTTCTTC
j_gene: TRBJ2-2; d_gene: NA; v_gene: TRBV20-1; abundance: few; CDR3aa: CSATPLVWNTGELFF; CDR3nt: TGCAGTGCGACTCCCCTTGTATGGAACACCGGGGAGCTGTTTTTT
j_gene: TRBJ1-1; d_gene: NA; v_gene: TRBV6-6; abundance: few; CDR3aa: CACRYPTNTEAFF; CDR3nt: TGTGCCTGTCGTTACCCCACGAACACTGAAGCTTTCTTT
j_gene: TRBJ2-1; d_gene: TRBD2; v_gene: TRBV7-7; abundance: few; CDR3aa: CASSLNLAGGSNEQFF; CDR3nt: TGTGCCAGCAGCCTGAACCTAGCGGGGGGATCCAATGAGCAGTTCTTC
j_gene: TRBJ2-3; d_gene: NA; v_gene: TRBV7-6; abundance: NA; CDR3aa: CASSLGLRTDTQYF; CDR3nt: TGTGCCAGCAGCTTAGGTTTGCGCACAGATACGCAGTATTTT
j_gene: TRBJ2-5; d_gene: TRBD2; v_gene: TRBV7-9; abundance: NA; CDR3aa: CASSFAGVGQETQYF; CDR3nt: TGTGCCAGCAGCTTCGCGGGAGTAGGACAAGAGACCCAGTACTTC
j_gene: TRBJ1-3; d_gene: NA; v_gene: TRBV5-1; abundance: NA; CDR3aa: CASSSRTSGFSGNTIYF; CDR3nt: TGCGCCAGCAGCTCCCGGACATCGGGCTTCTCTGGAAACACCATATATTTT
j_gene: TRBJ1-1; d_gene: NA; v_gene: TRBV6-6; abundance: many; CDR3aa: CASRGRGTEAFF; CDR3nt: TGTGCCAGCAGGGGGAGGGGCACTGAAGCTTTCTTT
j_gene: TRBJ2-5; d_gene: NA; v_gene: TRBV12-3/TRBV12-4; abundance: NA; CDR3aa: CASSYQIQETQYF; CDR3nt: TGTGCCAGCAGCTACCAGATTCAAGAGACCCAGTACTTC
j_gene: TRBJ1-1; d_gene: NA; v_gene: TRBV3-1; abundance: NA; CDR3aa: CASSQGRMTSAFF; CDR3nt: TGTGCCAGCAGCCAAGGTCGAATGACGAGCGCTTTCTTT
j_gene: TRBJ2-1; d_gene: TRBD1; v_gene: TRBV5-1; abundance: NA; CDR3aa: CASRRDRGFGNEQFF; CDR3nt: TGCGCCAGCAGGCGGGACAGGGGCTTTGGCAATGAGCAGTTCTTC
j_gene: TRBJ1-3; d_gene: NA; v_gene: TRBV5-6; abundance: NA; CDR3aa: CASSPNPGVNTIYF; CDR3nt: TGTGCCAGCAGTCCAAATCCGGGGGTAAACACCATATATTTT
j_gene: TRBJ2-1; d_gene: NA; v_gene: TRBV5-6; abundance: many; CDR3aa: CARGKSFSYNEQFF; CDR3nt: TGTGCCAGGGGGAAGAGCTTCTCCTACAATGAGCAGTTCTTC
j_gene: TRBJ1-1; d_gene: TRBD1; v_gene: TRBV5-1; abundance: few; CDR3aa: CASRGRQGEPEAFF; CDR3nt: TGCGCCAGCAGAGGTCGGCAGGGGGAGCCTGAAGCTTTCTTT